This section outlines one T cell receptor (beta chain) sequence together with its context. Antigen unknown. This entry is derived from a study of shared clonotypes between healthy human individuals. Study-level background: Donors, aged 18 to 49, were two women and a few men. Overall study findings and caveats: Collection of samples was limited to blood; tissue repertoires likely differ. Across a handful of donors, naive CD4 shared around 5.1%, naive CD8 more than 3%, memory CD4 over 2%, memory CD8 over 0.3%.

CDR1 and CDR2 (germline): SGHTA, FQGNSA. The CDR3 loop spans 13 amino acids. Trimming shortened V by 4 bases and J by 6 bases, and 13 bases separated the two germline ends. Profiled with immunoSEQ multiplex PCR; TCRdb holds only in-frame clones, not every one. The sample shows around 240,000 clones, approximately 65% of them seen only once. The source material was memory CD4+ T cells sorted from blood. Specified subset: CD45RA-negative fraction. This TCR derives from a man aged 30 to 45 in good health. The rearrangement uses TRBV7-2 and TRBJ2-7; D remains unclear. In DNA, the CDR3 is TGTGCCAGCAGCTCCCCTTCAAGGAGCGAGCAGTACTTC. Translation: CASSSPSRSEQYF. Full variable domain (remainder filled in from reference TRBV7-2 and TRBJ2-7): GAGVSQSPSNKVTEKGKDVELRCDPISGHTALYWYRQSLGQGLEFLIYFQGNSAPDKSGLPSDRFSAERTGGSVSTLTIQRTQQEDSAVYLCASSSPSRSEQYFGPGTRLTVT.